The 26 T cell receptor beta chains below all came from one sample that was sequenced in a study of response to subunit inactivated influenza vaccine. TCRdb analysed the RT-PCR reads with MiXCR anew, one entry per CDR3 protein. The sample consists of 710,000 or so distinct CDR3 sequences, 15% to 18% of them appearing once. Sequences were derived from PBMCs from blood, sampled 12 days after vaccination. The receptor source for this set is a man aged 50 to 60 who received an inactivated influenza vaccine.

This clonotype was picked up many times. This chain joins TRBV29-1 and TRBJ1-1; D not certain. CDR3 length: 15 residues. CDR1 is SQVTM and CDR2 is ANQGSEA in the germline V gene. The V end lost 6 bases, the J end lost 0 bases, and 17 bases lay between the germline ends. The CDR3 is CSVTKFDTLNTEAFF. The CDR3 nucleotides are TGCAGCGTCACGAAATTCGATACCCTGAACACTGAAGCTTTCTTT.

In its sample, this clonotype was seen a few times. The rearrangement uses TRBV10-3 and TRBJ1-1; TRBD1 matches 7 bases. This CDR3 spans 14 amino acids. Germline V CDR1 and CDR2: ENHRY, SYGVKD. Trimming at V came to 6 bases and at J to 7 bases, leaving 11 bases not matched to a gene. CDR3 region: CAIRQGTLYGEAFF. CDR3 bases: TGTGCCATCAGACAGGGGACCCTCTACGGTGAAGCTTTCTTT.

CDR3 DNA sequence: TGTGCCAGCAGTTACTCGGGACCCTCAGCCGGGGAGCTGTTTTTT. This sequence encodes CASSYSGPSAGELFF. J is TRBJ2-2 and V is TRBV6-5; tentatively, D is TRBD1 or TRBD2 (5 bases each). Between the trimmed V and J ends, which lost 0 bases and 6 bases, there was a span of 11 bases. The CDR3 contains 15 residues. Germline CDR1 MNHEY, CDR2 SVGAGI.

This clonotype was found a few times. This chain connects TRBV6-2 or TRBV6-3 to TRBJ2-1; 9 bases agree with TRBD1. The CDR3 is 15 amino acids. J lost 9 bases, V lost 6 bases, and 12 bases had no gene match. CDR1 and CDR2 (germline): MNHEY, SVGEGT. This CDR3 is CASRKPGQGSGEQFF. The CDR3 DNA is TGTGCCAGCAGAAAGCCGGGACAGGGATCGGGTGAGCAGTTCTTC.

This clonotype was seen a handful of times. V usage is TRBV10-3 and J usage is TRBJ2-3; no clear D. V was cut by 3 bases and J by 2 bases, with 6 bases left in between. Germline assignment: CDR1 ENHRY and CDR2 SYGVKD. This CDR3 spans 13 amino acids. The CDR3 DNA sequence: TGTGCCATCAGTGATACCTTCACAGATACGCAGTATTTT. Encoded protein: CAISDTFTDTQYF.

This clonotype was counted many times. The chain carries TRBV2 and TRBJ2-7, with D tentatively TRBD2 (5 bases). The CDR3 loop spans 13 amino acids. The V gene lost 5 bases and the J gene lost 3 bases, with 11 bases spanning the gap. Germline loops: CDR1 SNHLY, CDR2 FYNNEI. CDR3 sequence: CASSSTDYYEQYF. The CDR3 nucleotides are TGTGCCAGCAGTTCCACAGACTACTACGAGCAGTACTTC.

This clonotype was seen more than once but under ten times. The J gene is TRBJ2-7, the V gene TRBV7-2, with D perhaps TRBD2 (5 bases). V lost 1 base and J lost 5, with 12 bases in between. The CDR3 covers 14 residues. CDR1 is SGHTA, CDR2 FQGNSA, per germline. CDR3 sequence: CASSLDRGTDEQYF. CDR3 nucleotide sequence: TGTGCCAGCAGCTTAGATCGGGGTACCGACGAGCAGTACTTC.

This clonotype came up a few times. The chain combines TRBV7-2 with TRBJ1-1, with no clear D. Trimming stripped 1 base from V and 1 base from J, with 7 bases between. The CDR3 loop spans 14 amino acids. Germline V CDR1 and CDR2: SGHTA, FQGNSA. CDR3 DNA: TGTGCCAGCAGCTTAGGTGAGGGGAACACTGAAGCTTTCTTT. Its translation is CASSLGEGNTEAFF.

This clonotype was found a few times. The V gene is TRBV20-1, the J gene TRBJ2-5, with TRBD1 matching over 7 bases. Germline V gene lookup returns CDR1 DFQATT and CDR2 SNEGSKA (reference sequence). V dropped 1 base and J dropped 9; count of bases not matched to a gene: 17. The CDR3 has 16 residues. The CDR3 loop is CSARGVGGGSFNPQYF. The CDR3 region has the DNA TGCAGTGCTAGAGGGGTAGGGGGCGGATCCTTTAATCCCCAGTACTTC.

This clonotype appeared a few times. CDR3 region: CATAPSGDRTDTQYF. CDR3 in DNA: TGTGCCACCGCCCCTTCGGGGGACCGCACAGATACGCAGTATTTT. The chain links TRBV28 to TRBJ2-3; maybe TRBD2 (6 bases). The V gene's germline CDR1 is MDHEN and CDR2 SYDVKM. Trimming took 10 bases from V and 1 from J, leaving 18 bases between them. This CDR3 region has 15 residues. The whole variable domain, remainder taken from reference TRBV28 and TRBJ2-3, is DVKVTQSSRYLVKRTGEKVFLECVQDMDHENMFWYRQDPGLGLRLIYFSYDVKMKEKGDIPEGYSVSREKKERFSLILESASTNQTSMYLCATAPSGDRTDTQYFGPGTRLTVL.

The chain employs TRBV12-3 or TRBV12-4 and TRBJ1-1; D may be TRBD1 (5 bases). The CDR3 consists of 13 residues. The V gene lost 3 bases and the J gene lost 4 bases, with 9 bases spanning the gap. This CDR3 reads CASSFTRGTEAFF. The CDR3 DNA reads TGTGCCAGCAGTTTTACGAGGGGCACTGAAGCTTTCTTT.

This clonotype turned up a few times. The chain couples TRBV3-1 to TRBJ2-7; no clear D gene. The germline CDR1 and CDR2 sequences are LGHDT and YNNKEL (reference sequence). Trimming stripped 3 bases from V and 3 bases from J, with 9 bases between. The CDR3 has 13 amino acids. In DNA form, the CDR3 reads TGTGCCAGCAGCCAGGCGATATACTACGAGCAGTACTTC. It is translated as CASSQAIYYEQYF.

The rearrangement links TRBV28 to TRBJ2-7; 12 bases line up with TRBD2. CDR1 and CDR2 (germline): MDHEN, SYDVKM. V dropped 7 bases and J dropped 6; count of bases not matched to a gene: 4. The CDR3 sequence is 13 residues long. CDR3 sequence: CASKRTSGIEQYF. The CDR3 nucleotides are TGTGCCAGCAAGCGGACTAGCGGGATCGAGCAGTACTTC.

This clonotype turned up a few times. CDR3 DNA: TGTGCCAGCTCCCGAGGGGTCCGCACTGAAGCTTTCTTT. Amino acid sequence: CASSRGVRTEAFF. V is TRBV6-2 or TRBV6-3 and J is TRBJ1-1; tentative D call: TRBD1 (5 bases). Trimming shortened V by 8 bases and J by 4 bases, and 14 bases separated the two germline ends. CDR1 and CDR2 from the germline V gene are MNHEY and SVGEGT. The CDR3 has 13 residues.

The V call is TRBV30, the J call TRBJ2-7, with 8 positions matching TRBD1. This CDR3 is built from 14 residues. Per the germline V gene, CDR1 is GTSNPN and CDR2 is SVGIG (reference sequence). V was clipped by 4 bases and J by 1 base; unmatched bases: 6. As DNA, the CDR3 is TGTGCCTGGACCCCGGACAGGGCGTCCTACGAGCAGTACTTC. This encodes CAWTPDRASYEQYF.

V is TRBV24-1 and J is TRBJ2-1, with 11 bases aligning to TRBD2. In germline, CDR1 is KGHDR, CDR2 SFDVKD. J was trimmed by 2 bases and V by 5 bases; bases with no gene match: 4. The CDR3 contains 16 residues. DNA of the CDR3: TGTGCCACCAGTGCCCAGACTAGCGGGACCTACAATGAGCAGTTCTTC. Translated: CATSAQTSGTYNEQFF.

The chain couples TRBV9 to TRBJ2-2; D is possibly TRBD1 (5 bases). Germline V gene data show CDR1 as SGDLS and CDR2 as YYNGEE. The V and J ends lost 0 bases and 1 base respectively, with 7 bases between them. The CDR3 sequence is 15 residues long. The CDR3 loop is CASSVEGVNTGELFF. In DNA form, the CDR3 reads TGTGCCAGCAGCGTAGAAGGGGTGAACACCGGGGAGCTGTTTTTT.

This clonotype turned up a few times. CDR3 DNA sequence: TGTGCCAGCTCACCATCGAATCCGACACTCGAAGCTTTCTTT. It codes for CASSPSNPTLEAFF. The V gene is TRBV18, the J gene TRBJ1-1; D uncertain. Germline V gene data show CDR1 as KGHSH and CDR2 as LQKENI. The V end was cut by 2 bases, the J end by 8 bases, with 15 bases between. The CDR3 loop spans 14 amino acids. The full variable domain, with the rest looked up from reference TRBV18 and TRBJ1-1, is NAGVMQNPRHLVRRRGQEARLRCSPMKGHSHVYWYRQLPEEGLKFMVYLQKENIIDESGMPKERFSAEFPKEGPSILRIQQVVRGDSAAYFCASSPSNPTLEAFFGQGTRLTVV.

V and J are TRBV2 and TRBJ2-3; weak D call: TRBD2 (5 bases). V was clipped by 2 bases and J by 4 bases, with 16 bases between them. Germline CDR1 SNHLY, CDR2 FYNNEI. The CDR3 has 16 amino acids. The CDR3 bases are TGTGCCAGCAGTGAACCGGAACTAGTAGCAGCAGATACGCAGTATTTT. It codes for CASSEPELVAADTQYF.

The genes are TRBV7-9 and TRBJ1-2; no clear D. This CDR3 is built from 14 residues. The germline gives CDR1 SEHNR, CDR2 FQNEAQ (reference sequence). V lost 5 bases to trimming and J lost 1 base, with 11 bases between them. The chain's CDR3 is CASSATPDNYGYTF. The CDR3, as DNA: TGTGCCAGCAGCGCTACCCCGGATAACTATGGCTACACCTTC.

V and J are TRBV29-1 and TRBJ2-3; D might be TRBD2 (6 bases). Between the trimmed V and J ends, which lost 4 bases and 7 bases, there was a span of 18 bases. Looked up from germline, CDR1 is SQVTM and CDR2 is ANQGSEA. The CDR3 covers 14 residues. This CDR3 reads CSVAGLLPGNTQYF. CDR3 nucleotides: TGCAGCGTTGCAGGACTATTACCCGGTAATACGCAGTATTTT.

This chain links TRBV3-1 with TRBJ2-3, with D possibly matching TRBD1 (6 bases). CDR3 length equals 21 residues. CDR1 is LGHDT and CDR2 is YNNKEL in the germline V gene (reference sequence). With 1 base removed from V and 6 bases from J, the gap between germline ends came to 32 bases. This chain's CDR3 is CASSQVLPLWDTQKSSDTQYF. CDR3 nucleotides: TGTGCCAGCAGCCAAGTTTTGCCTTTATGGGACACCCAAAAATCGTCGGATACGCAGTATTTT.

This clonotype was counted only a few times. The chain recombines TRBV9 with TRBJ1-1; TRBD1 is a possible D gene (5 bases). V lost 9 bases to trimming and J lost 3 bases, with 18 bases between them. CDR3 length: 14 residues. Germline CDR1 is SGDLS and CDR2 is YYNGEE. The CDR3 sequence is CATNRGETDTEAFF. The DNA for the CDR3 is TGTGCCACCAACCGGGGGGAGACGGACACTGAAGCTTTCTTT.

The chain has TRBV30 and TRBJ1-5; 7 bases fit TRBD1. The J segment lost 5 bases and the V segment lost 0 bases, leaving 7 bases of the junction unmatched. The CDR3 has 15 amino acids. Germline-derived CDR1 and CDR2 are GTSNPN and SVGIG (reference sequence). CDR3: CAWSVRQGVDQPQHF. In nucleotides, the CDR3 is TGTGCCTGGAGTGTAAGGCAGGGGGTCGATCAGCCCCAGCATTTT.

The V and J genes are TRBV2 and TRBJ2-3; TRBD2 matches at 9 bases. In germline, CDR1 is SNHLY, CDR2 FYNNEI. CDR3 length equals 16 residues. With 1 base clipped from V and 2 bases from J, the junction kept 4 bases outside the gene matches. The CDR3 is CASSEGIAGDTDTQYF. For the CDR3, the DNA is TGTGCCAGCAGTGAAGGAATAGCGGGAGACACAGATACGCAGTATTTT.

The chain is built from TRBV6-1 and TRBJ2-5; 7 nucleotides match TRBD1. Germline V gives CDR1 MNHNS, CDR2 SASEGT. The CDR3 is made up of 15 amino acids. Germline trimming cut 5 bases from V and 3 bases from J; bases unmatched to any gene: 9. CDR3 coding DNA: TGTGCCAGCAGTCAGCACCGGGACAGCAAAGAGACCCAGTACTTC. Translated, it gives CASSQHRDSKETQYF.